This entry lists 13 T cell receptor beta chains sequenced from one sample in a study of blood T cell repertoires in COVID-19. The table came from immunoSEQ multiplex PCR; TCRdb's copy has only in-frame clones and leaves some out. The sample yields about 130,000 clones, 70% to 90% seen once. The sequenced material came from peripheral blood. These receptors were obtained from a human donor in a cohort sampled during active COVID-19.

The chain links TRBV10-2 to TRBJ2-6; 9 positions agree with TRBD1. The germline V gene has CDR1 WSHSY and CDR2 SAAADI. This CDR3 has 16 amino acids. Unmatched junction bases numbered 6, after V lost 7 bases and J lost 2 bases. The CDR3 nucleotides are TGCGCCAGCACCAGGGACAGGGCGGCTGGGGCCAACGTCCTGACTTTC. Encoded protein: CASTRDRAAGANVLTF.

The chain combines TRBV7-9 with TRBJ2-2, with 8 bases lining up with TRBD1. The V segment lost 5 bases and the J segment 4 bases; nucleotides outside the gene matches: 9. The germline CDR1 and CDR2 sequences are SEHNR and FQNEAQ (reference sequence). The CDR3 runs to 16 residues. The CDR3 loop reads CASSQPGQVLTGELFF. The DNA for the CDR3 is TGTGCCAGCAGCCAACCGGGACAGGTACTCACCGGGGAGCTGTTTTTT.

The CDR3 nucleotides read TGCGCCAGCAGTGAGTCGGTGCGGACTAGAACTGAAGCTTTCTTT. This encodes CASSESVRTRTEAFF. The J gene is TRBJ1-1, the V gene TRBV10-1, with D uncertain. The germline CDR1 and CDR2 sequences are WNHNN and SYGVQD (reference sequence). Trimming took off 0 bases at V and 5 bases at J, with 13 bases between the two ends. The CDR3 covers 15 residues.

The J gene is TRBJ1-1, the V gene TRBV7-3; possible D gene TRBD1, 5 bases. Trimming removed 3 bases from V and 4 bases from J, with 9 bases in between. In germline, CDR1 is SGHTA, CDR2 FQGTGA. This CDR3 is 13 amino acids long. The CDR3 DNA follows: TGTGCCAGCAGCTTGGGGCAGGGCACTGAAGCTTTCTTT. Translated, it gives CASSLGQGTEAFF.

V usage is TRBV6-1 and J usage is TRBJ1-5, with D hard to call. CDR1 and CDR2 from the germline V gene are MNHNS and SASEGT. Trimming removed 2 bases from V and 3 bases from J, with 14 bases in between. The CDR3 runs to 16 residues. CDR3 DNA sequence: TGTGCCAGCAGTGAAAGAGTATGGGAGAACAATCAGCCCCAGCATTTT. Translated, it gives CASSERVWENNQPQHF.

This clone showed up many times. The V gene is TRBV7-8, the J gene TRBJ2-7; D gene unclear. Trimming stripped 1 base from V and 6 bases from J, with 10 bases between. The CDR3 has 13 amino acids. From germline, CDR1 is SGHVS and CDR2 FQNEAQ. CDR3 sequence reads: CASSLGVEFEQYF. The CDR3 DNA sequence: TGTGCCAGCAGCTTAGGGGTGGAGTTCGAGCAGTACTTC.

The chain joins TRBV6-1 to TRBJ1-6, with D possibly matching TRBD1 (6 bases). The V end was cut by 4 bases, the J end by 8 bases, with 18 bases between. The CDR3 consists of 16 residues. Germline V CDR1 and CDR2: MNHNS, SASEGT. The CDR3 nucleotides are TGTGCCAGCAGTGCCGCGTGGGGGCGCCGGGATTCACCCCTCCACTTT. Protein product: CASSAAWGRRDSPLHF.

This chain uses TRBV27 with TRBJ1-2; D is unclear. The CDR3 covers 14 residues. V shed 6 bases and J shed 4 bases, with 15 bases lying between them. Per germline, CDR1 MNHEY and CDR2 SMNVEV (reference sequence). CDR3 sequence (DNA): TGTGCCAGCAGGCACACAGCCAATGCCTATGGCTACACCTTC. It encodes CASRHTANAYGYTF.

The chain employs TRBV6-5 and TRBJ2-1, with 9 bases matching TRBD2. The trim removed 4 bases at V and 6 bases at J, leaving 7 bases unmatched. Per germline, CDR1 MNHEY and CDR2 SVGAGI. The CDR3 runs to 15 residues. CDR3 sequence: CASSSQRGAGNEQFF. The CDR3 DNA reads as TGTGCCAGCAGTTCTCAGCGGGGGGCGGGCAATGAGCAGTTCTTC.

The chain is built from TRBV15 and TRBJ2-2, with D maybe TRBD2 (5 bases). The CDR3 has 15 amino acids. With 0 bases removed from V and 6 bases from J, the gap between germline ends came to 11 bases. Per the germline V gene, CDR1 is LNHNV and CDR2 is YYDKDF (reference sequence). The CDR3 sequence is CATSRDLAGAGELFF. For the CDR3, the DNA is TGTGCCACCAGCAGAGACCTAGCAGGCGCCGGGGAGCTGTTTTTT.

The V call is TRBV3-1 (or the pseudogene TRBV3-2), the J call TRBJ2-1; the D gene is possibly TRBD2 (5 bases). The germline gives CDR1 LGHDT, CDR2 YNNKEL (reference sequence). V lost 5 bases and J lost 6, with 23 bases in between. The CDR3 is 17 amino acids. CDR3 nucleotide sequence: TGTGCCAGCAGCTCCCTCCCCCCAACCAGCGGCGGCAATGAGCAGTTCTTC. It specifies CASSSLPPTSGGNEQFF.

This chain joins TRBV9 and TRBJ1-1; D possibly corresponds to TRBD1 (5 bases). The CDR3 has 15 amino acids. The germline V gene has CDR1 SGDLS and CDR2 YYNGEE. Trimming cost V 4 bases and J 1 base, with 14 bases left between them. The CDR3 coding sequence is TGTGCCAGCAGCTCCTCTTGGGGGGGGAACACTGAAGCTTTCTTT. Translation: CASSSSWGGNTEAFF.

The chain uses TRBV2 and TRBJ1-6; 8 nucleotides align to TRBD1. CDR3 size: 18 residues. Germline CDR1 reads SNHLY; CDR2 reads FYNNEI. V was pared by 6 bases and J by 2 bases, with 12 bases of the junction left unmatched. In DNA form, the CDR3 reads TGTGCCAGCAGCCCGACCGACAGGGGATGGACCTATAATTCACCCCTCCACTTT. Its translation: CASSPTDRGWTYNSPLHF.